This is a list of T cell receptor beta chains from one sample in a study of response to subunit inactivated influenza vaccine. TCRdb independently ran MiXCR on the RT-PCR reads; one entry per CDR3 protein. The sample carries around 160,000 distinct CDR3 sequences, roughly a tenth recorded once. The specimen comprised non-naive T cells sorted from PBMCs, sampled about 6 weeks after vaccination. These TCRs come from a man in his fifties or sixties who received an inactivated influenza vaccine. CDR3s include the opening cysteine and the closing phenylalanine or tryptophan. Expanded clones get a size class; other rows say once, few or many, or leave the size out.

J gene,clone size,CDR3 length,V gene,CDR3 protein
TRBJ1-1,many,14,TRBV5-1,CASSLAGGATEAFF
TRBJ2-2,few,15,TRBV20-1,CSAAAGGLLFGELFF
TRBJ2-7,few,15,TRBV6-2/TRBV6-3,CASSYQRAGSYEQYF
TRBJ2-1,.,13,TRBV2,CAIDRAKYNEQFF
TRBJ2-3,.,13,TRBV7-2,CASSRLYTDTQYF
TRBJ1-1,few,12,TRBV4-1,CASRSAGAEAFF
TRBJ2-1,.,16,TRBV6-2/TRBV6-3,CASSYRSSGGANEQFF
TRBJ1-5,many,19,TRBV4-3,CASSQTLSWEPDSNQPQHF
TRBJ2-2,.,17,TRBV4-2,CASSQKAGGLGTGELFF
TRBJ2-3,many,17,TRBV7-8,CASSLVDVTESTDTQYF